The 22 T cell receptor beta chains below were found in one sample sequenced in a study of T cell clonotyping in hematopoietic cell transplantation (dated by TCRdb to 2020 to 2022). Libraries were constructed by the immunoSEQ multiplex PCR assay. TCRdb limited this immuneACCESS table to in-frame rearrangements with V and J called. A share of clones is missing; checked studies link under half to unresolved V genes, and the rest is unexplained. Recorded for this sample are about 8,700 clones; roughly nine tenths of them occurred a single time. The ten largest clones represent about 36% of the sample. The time point label for this specimen denotes: 180 days after allo-HCT. This material consisted of PBMCs, taken 180 days after allogeneic stem cell transplant. The receptors here all came from a human patient who had an allogeneic stem cell transplant, so the T cells may come from the graft donor. The donor label of this sample is uncertain. Some clones in this sample may be carry-over from other donors' samples.

The chain recombines TRBV9 with TRBJ1-6; D may be TRBD1 (6 bases). The CDR3 is made up of 16 amino acids. Germline assignment: CDR1 SGDLS and CDR2 YYNGEE. V was pared by 3 bases and J by 9 bases, with 19 bases between. The CDR3: CASSAATGGSVSPLHF. CDR3 DNA: TGTGCCAGCAGCGCTGCGACAGGAGGGTCAGTTTCACCCCTCCACTTT.

V is TRBV30 and J is TRBJ2-2; the match to TRBD2 covers 7 bases. The V gene end was trimmed by 0 bases and the J gene end by 7 bases; junction bases not matched to a gene: 11. The CDR3 consists of 16 residues. CDR1 is GTSNPN, CDR2 SVGIG, per germline (reference sequence). The CDR3 sequence is CAWSVGEGGLLGELFF. In DNA, the CDR3 is TGTGCCTGGAGTGTAGGGGAGGGAGGTTTGCTCGGGGAGCTGTTTTTT. The variable domain in full, with the rest retrieved from reference TRBV30 and TRBJ2-2, is SQTIHQWPATLVQPVGSPLSLECTVEGTSNPNLYWYRQAAGRGLQLLFYSVGIGQISSEVPQNLSASRPQDRQFILSSKKLLLSDSGFYLCAWSVGEGGLLGELFFGEGSRLTVL.

J is TRBJ1-3 and V is TRBV7-9, with 10 bases aligning to TRBD1. Per the germline V gene, CDR1 is SEHNR and CDR2 is FQNEAQ (reference sequence). Unmatched junction bases numbered 3, after V lost 5 bases and J lost 2 bases. The CDR3 loop spans 15 amino acids. CDR3 sequence (DNA): TGTGCCAGCAGCCAAGACAGGGGGCCTGGAAACACCATATATTTT. It translates to CASSQDRGPGNTIYF.

The gene calls are TRBV9 and TRBJ2-7, with D possibly being TRBD2 (5 bases). V gave up 0 bases and J gave up 10 bases, with 20 bases separating them. Germline assignment: CDR1 SGDLS and CDR2 YYNGEE. This CDR3 has 15 amino acids. CDR3 nucleotide sequence: TGTGCCAGCAGCGTAGGGTCCGAGGAGGACGGCCTCCAGTACTTC. This translates into CASSVGSEEDGLQYF.

The V call is TRBV9, the J call TRBJ2-5; TRBD1 agrees at 10 bases. Trimming removed 0 bases from V and 5 bases from J; junction bases left unmatched: 4. The CDR3 covers 15 residues. Germline V gives CDR1 SGDLS, CDR2 YYNGEE. The CDR3 protein is CASSVVDRGPETQYF. CDR3 sequence (DNA): TGTGCCAGCAGCGTAGTTGACAGGGGGCCGGAGACCCAGTACTTC. Based on the CDR3 plus reference TRBV9 and TRBJ2-5, the full variable domain is DSGVTQTPKHLITATGQRVTLRCSPRSGDLSVYWYQQSLDQGLQFLIQYYNGEERAKGNILERFSAQQFPDLHSELNLSSLELGDSALYFCASSVVDRGPETQYFGPGTRLLVL.

Within the sample, this clone is medium-sized. The genes are TRBV13 and TRBJ2-7; 7 positions agree with TRBD1. The CDR3 contains 13 residues. Germline CDR1 and CDR2: PRHDT and FYEKMQ (reference sequence). V was clipped by 4 bases and J by 2 bases; unmatched bases: 2. CDR3 protein: CASSSTGAYEQYF. The CDR3 bases are TGTGCCAGCAGCTCAACAGGGGCCTACGAGCAGTACTTC.

The genes are TRBV29-1 and TRBJ1-1; D is perhaps TRBD1 (5 bases). Per the germline V gene, CDR1 is SQVTM and CDR2 is ANQGSEA. V lost 4 bases, J lost 3 bases, and 15 bases lay in between. This CDR3 contains 14 residues. The CDR3 DNA reads as TGCAGCGTTGTTAGGGCAGGGAAGGACACTGAAGCTTTCTTT. This codes for CSVVRAGKDTEAFF.

The rearrangement uses TRBV19 and TRBJ2-2, with 8 nucleotides matching TRBD1. The V and J ends lost 4 bases and 5 bases, in that order; junction bases with no gene match: 6. The CDR3 length is 15 residues. Germline V gene data show CDR1 as LNHDA and CDR2 as SQIVND (reference sequence). CDR3 residues: CASSTRTGWTGELFF. The CDR3 nucleotides are TGTGCCAGTAGTACCCGGACAGGGTGGACCGGGGAGCTGTTTTTT.

This sequence joins TRBV4-1 and TRBJ2-6; TRBD1 might be the D (6 bases). The CDR3 contains 17 residues. CDR1 and CDR2 (germline): MGHRA, YSYEKL. Trimming stripped 3 bases from V and 0 bases from J, with 12 bases between. This CDR3 is CASSQRQALSGANVLTF. As DNA, the CDR3 is TGCGCCAGCAGCCAGCGACAGGCGCTCTCTGGGGCCAACGTCCTGACTTTC.

This clone was counted a single time. The genes are TRBV7-9 and TRBJ2-3, with 9 bases that match TRBD1. Germline loops: CDR1 SEHNR, CDR2 FQNEAQ (reference sequence). V shed 5 bases, J shed 4 bases, and the junction held 13 bases outside the gene matches. The CDR3 extends over 17 amino acids. CDR3 DNA sequence: TGTGCCAGCAGCCCCATAGACGACAGGGGGGGCGCAGATACGCAGTATTTT. It specifies CASSPIDDRGGADTQYF.

The V gene is TRBV5-6, the J gene TRBJ1-1; D might be TRBD1 (5 bases). Looked up from germline, CDR1 is SGHDT and CDR2 is YYEEEE. V gave up 3 bases and J gave up 0 bases, with 15 bases separating them. The CDR3 is 16 amino acids. This CDR3 is CASSSLGTFMNTEAFF. The CDR3 DNA reads as TGTGCCAGCAGCTCCTTAGGGACTTTCATGAACACTGAAGCTTTCTTT.

V gene TRBV19 combines with J gene TRBJ1-5; 9 positions agree with TRBD1. Germline V gene data show CDR1 as LNHDA and CDR2 as SQIVND (reference sequence). The junction had 11 bases not matched to a gene; V was cut back by 5 bases and J by 6 bases. This CDR3 is built from 16 residues. The CDR3 here is CASSPPTGGLGQPQHF. The CDR3 DNA reads TGTGCCAGTAGTCCGCCGACAGGGGGTTTGGGTCAGCCCCAGCATTTT.

The chain links TRBV5-4 to TRBJ1-4, with TRBD1 as a possible D gene (5 bases). The CDR3 length is 15 residues. Germline CDR1 reads SGHNT; CDR2 reads YYREEE (reference sequence). V gave up 0 bases and J gave up 8 bases, with 14 bases separating them. The CDR3 DNA sequence: TGTGCCAGCAGCTTGGGGGGCTCGGAGGGCGAAAAACTGTTTTTT. Translation gives CASSLGGSEGEKLFF.

Written as DNA, the CDR3 is TGCGCCAGCAGCCCGGGGACAGGGGGAAACTATGGCTACACCTTC. Its translation: CASSPGTGGNYGYTF. This sequence joins TRBV4-1 and TRBJ1-2; 11 nucleotides line up with TRBD1. The germline gives CDR1 MGHRA, CDR2 YSYEKL. V lost 4 bases to trimming and J lost 2 bases; unmatched junction nucleotides: 3. CDR3 length: 15 residues.

The gene calls are TRBV9 and TRBJ2-7; 11 bases match TRBD2. This CDR3 contains 14 residues. Germline V CDR1 and CDR2: SGDLS, YYNGEE. V trimming: 4 bases; J trimming: 3 bases; junction bases outside the gene matches: 3. The CDR3 DNA is TGTGCCAGCAGCCCTAGCGGGGGGAACTACGAGCAGTACTTC. Its protein product is CASSPSGGNYEQYF. Using reference TRBV9 and TRBJ2-7 for the parts outside the CDR3, the full variable domain is DSGVTQTPKHLITATGQRVTLRCSPRSGDLSVYWYQQSLDQGLQFLIQYYNGEERAKGNILERFSAQQFPDLHSELNLSSLELGDSALYFCASSPSGGNYEQYFGPGTRLTVT.

The J gene is TRBJ2-3, the V gene TRBV5-6; D is unresolved. The CDR3 is 14 residues long. Germline loops: CDR1 SGHDT, CDR2 YYEEEE. Trimming left V 1 base short and J 1 base short, with 7 bases between. The CDR3 loop reads CASSLPTGTDTQYF. CDR3 coding DNA: TGTGCCAGCAGCTTGCCAACGGGCACAGATACGCAGTATTTT.

The chain carries TRBV28 and TRBJ2-7, with 16 positions matching TRBD2. The CDR3 runs 15 residues. Germline trimming cut 5 bases from V and 5 bases from J; bases unmatched to any gene: 3. From germline, CDR1 is MDHEN and CDR2 SYDVKM. DNA for the CDR3: TGTGCCAGCAGTCTGGGGACTAGCGGGGGGGACGAGCAGTACTTC. Translation: CASSLGTSGGDEQYF.

The chain joins TRBV7-2 to TRBJ1-1, with D maybe TRBD1 (5 bases). This CDR3 is built from 17 residues. CDR1 and CDR2 (germline): SGHTA, FQGNSA. V was pared by 2 bases and J by 1 base, with 17 bases between. CDR3 region: CASSLYLAGPRNTEAFF. DNA of the CDR3: TGTGCCAGCAGCTTATATCTGGCAGGGCCCAGGAACACTGAAGCTTTCTTT.

The chain uses TRBV6-5 and TRBJ2-5; D gene uncertain. The V end lost 0 bases, the J end lost 0 bases, and 8 bases lay between the germline ends. CDR3 length equals 15 residues. Germline V gene sequence: CDR1 MNHEY, CDR2 SVGAGI. DNA of the CDR3: TGTGCCAGCAGTTACTCGATGGCAGACCAAGAGACCCAGTACTTC. It is translated as CASSYSMADQETQYF.

CDR3 nucleotides: TGTGCCAGCAGTGAGCTCGGGTCGGTATTTGGCTACACCTTC. Its protein product is CASSELGSVFGYTF. The chain uses TRBV7-7 and TRBJ1-2; D is unresolved. The germline CDR1 and CDR2 sequences are SSHAT and FNYEAQ (reference sequence). V was shortened by 6 bases and J by 7 bases, with 18 bases between the two germline ends. CDR3 length equals 14 residues.

CDR3 amino acids: CASRFRGLSTGELFF. CDR3 sequence (DNA): TGTGCCAGCAGATTCAGGGGGTTATCCACCGGGGAGCTGTTTTTT. V is TRBV11-1 and J is TRBJ2-2, with TRBD1 matching 7 bases. The CDR3 has 15 residues. Germline loops: CDR1 SGHAT, CDR2 FQDESV (reference sequence). Unmatched junction bases numbered 8, after V lost 6 bases and J lost 4 bases.

The J gene is TRBJ1-3, the V gene TRBV11-2; 9 bases are shared with TRBD1. V lost 3 bases, J lost 4 bases, and 7 bases stayed unmatched. Germline values: CDR1 SGHAT, CDR2 FQNNGV. CDR3 size: 16 residues. CDR3 nucleotide sequence: TGTGCCAGCAGCTTCTCGTACAGGGGGCCAGGAAACACCATATATTTT. Its protein is CASSFSYRGPGNTIYF.